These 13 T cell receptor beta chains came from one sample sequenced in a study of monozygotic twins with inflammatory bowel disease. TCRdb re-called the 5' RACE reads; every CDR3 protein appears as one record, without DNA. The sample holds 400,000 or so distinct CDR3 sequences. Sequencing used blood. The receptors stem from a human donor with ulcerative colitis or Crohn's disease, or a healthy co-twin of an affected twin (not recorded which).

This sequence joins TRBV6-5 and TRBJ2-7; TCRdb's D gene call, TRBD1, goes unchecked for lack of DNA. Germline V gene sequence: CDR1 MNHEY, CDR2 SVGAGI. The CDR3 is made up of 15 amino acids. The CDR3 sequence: CASSYSRGGGYEQYF.

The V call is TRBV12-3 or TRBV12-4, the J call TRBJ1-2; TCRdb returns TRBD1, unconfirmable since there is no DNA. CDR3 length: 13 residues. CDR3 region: CASSLKGPIGYTF.

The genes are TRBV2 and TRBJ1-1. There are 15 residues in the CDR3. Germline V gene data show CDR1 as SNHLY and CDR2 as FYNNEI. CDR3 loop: CASRLPVVTNTEAFF. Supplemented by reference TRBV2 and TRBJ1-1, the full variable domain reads EPEVTQTPSHQVTQMGQEVILRCVPISNHLYFYWYRQILGQKVEFLVSFYNNEISEKSEIFDDQFSVERPDGSNFTLKIRSTKLEDSAMYFCASRLPVVTNTEAFFGQGTRLTVV.

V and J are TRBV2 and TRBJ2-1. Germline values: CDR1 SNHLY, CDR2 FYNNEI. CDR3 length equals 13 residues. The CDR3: CASSDAGYNEQFF.

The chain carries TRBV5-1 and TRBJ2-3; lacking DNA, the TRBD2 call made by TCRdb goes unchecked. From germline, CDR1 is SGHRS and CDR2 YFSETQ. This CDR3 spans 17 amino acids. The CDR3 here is CASSLTGTSRRTDTQYF.

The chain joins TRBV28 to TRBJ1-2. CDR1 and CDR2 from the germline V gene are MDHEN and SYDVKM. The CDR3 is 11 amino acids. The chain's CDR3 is CASGSLHGYTF.

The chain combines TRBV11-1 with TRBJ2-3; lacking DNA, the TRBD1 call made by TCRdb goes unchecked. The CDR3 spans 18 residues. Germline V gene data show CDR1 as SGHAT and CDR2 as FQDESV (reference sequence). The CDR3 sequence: CASSYTPRGRTSTDTQYF. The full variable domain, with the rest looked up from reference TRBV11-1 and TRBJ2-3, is EAEVAQSPRYKITEKSQAVAFWCDPISGHATLYWYRQILGQGPELLVQFQDESVVDDSQLPKDRFSAERLKGVDSTLKIQPAELGDSAMYLCASSYTPRGRTSTDTQYFGPGTRLTVL.

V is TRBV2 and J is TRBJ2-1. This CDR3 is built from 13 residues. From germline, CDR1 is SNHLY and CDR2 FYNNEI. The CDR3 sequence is CASRWSLDNEQFF.

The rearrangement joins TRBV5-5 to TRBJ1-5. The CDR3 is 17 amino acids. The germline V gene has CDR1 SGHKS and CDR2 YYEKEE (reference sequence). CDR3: CASSEGLRPKDNQPQHF.

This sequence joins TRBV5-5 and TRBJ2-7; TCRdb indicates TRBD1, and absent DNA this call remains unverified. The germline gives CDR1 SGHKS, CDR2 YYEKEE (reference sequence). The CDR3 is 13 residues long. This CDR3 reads CASSLETGDEQYF. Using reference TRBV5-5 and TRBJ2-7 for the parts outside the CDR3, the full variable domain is DAGVTQSPTHLIKTRGQQVTLRCSPISGHKSVSWYQQVLGQGPQFIFQYYEKEERGRGNFPDRFSARQFPNYSSELNVNALLLGDSALYLCASSLETGDEQYFGPGTRLTVT.

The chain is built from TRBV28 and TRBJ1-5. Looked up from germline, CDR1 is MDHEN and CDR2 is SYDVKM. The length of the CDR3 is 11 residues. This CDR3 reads CASSSYQPQHF.

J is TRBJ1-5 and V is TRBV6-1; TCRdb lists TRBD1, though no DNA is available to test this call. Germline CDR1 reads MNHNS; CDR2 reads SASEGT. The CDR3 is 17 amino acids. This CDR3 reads CASGPNSGRRSNQPQHF.

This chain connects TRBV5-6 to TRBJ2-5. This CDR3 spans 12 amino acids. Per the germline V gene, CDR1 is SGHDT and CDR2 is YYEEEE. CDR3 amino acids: CASSLSSETQYF.